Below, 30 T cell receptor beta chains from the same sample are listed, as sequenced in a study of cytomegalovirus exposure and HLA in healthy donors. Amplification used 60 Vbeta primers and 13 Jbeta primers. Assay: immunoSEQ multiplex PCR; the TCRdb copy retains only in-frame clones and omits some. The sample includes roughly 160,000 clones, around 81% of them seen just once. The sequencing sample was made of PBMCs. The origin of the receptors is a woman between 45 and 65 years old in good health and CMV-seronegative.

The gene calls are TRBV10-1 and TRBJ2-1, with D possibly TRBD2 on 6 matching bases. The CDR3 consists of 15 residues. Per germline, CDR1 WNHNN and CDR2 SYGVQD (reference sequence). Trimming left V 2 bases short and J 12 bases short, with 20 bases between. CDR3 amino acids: CASSEGLAHTMRQFF. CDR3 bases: TGCGCCAGCAGTGAGGGCCTAGCGCATACAATGAGGCAGTTCTTC.

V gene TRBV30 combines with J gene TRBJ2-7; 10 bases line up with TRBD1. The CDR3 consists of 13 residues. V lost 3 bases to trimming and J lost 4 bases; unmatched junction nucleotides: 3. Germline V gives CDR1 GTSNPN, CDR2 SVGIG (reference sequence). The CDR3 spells CAWSPDRGYEQYF. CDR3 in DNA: TGTGCCTGGAGCCCGGACAGGGGGTACGAGCAGTACTTC.

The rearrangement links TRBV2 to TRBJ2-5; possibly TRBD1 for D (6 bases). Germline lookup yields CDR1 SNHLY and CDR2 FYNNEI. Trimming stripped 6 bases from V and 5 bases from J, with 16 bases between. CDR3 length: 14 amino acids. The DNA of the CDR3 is TGTGCCAGCAGCGCTGTAGAGGGGGTGGAGACCCAGTACTTC. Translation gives CASSAVEGVETQYF.

CDR3: CASSKGTSGTNTGELFF. CDR3 bases: TGTGCCAGCAGTAAAGGGACTAGCGGGACGAACACCGGGGAGCTGTTTTTT. The V call is TRBV6-1, the J call TRBJ2-2; 13 bases map to TRBD2. This CDR3 spans 17 amino acids. CDR1 is MNHNS, CDR2 SASEGT, per germline. V was pared by 5 bases and J by 0 bases, with 3 bases of the junction left unmatched.

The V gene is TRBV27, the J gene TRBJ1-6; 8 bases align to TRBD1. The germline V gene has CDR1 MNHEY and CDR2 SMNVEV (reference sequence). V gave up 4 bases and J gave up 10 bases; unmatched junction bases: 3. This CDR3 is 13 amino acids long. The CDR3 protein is CASSWTGRSPLHF. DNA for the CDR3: TGTGCCAGCAGTTGGACAGGGCGGTCACCCCTCCACTTT.

The CDR3: CASRARGYTDTQYF. The DNA of the CDR3 is TGTGCCAGCCGTGCGCGGGGATACACAGATACGCAGTATTTT. This chain uses TRBV6-5 with TRBJ2-3; D perhaps matches TRBD2 (6 bases). Trimming removed 8 bases from V and 2 bases from J, with 14 bases in between. CDR3 length: 14 amino acids. Per the germline V gene, CDR1 is MNHEY and CDR2 is SVGAGI.

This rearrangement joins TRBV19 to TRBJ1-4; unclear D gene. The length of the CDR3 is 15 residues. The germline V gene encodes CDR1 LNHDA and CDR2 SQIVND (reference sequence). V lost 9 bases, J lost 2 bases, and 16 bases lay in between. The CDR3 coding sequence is TGTGCCAGCACCCTTTATGAGGGCACTAATGAAAAACTGTTTTTT. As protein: CASTLYEGTNEKLFF.

This CDR3 reads CASRLDKLAGDTIPSYNEQFF. DNA of the CDR3: TGTGCAAGTCGCTTAGATAAACTAGCGGGGGATACTATCCCCTCCTACAATGAGCAGTTCTTC. The rearrangement uses TRBV12-2 and TRBJ2-1; the table's D call, TRBD2, has no DNA check behind it. TRBV12-2 is described as a pseudogene. The CDR3 runs to 21 residues.

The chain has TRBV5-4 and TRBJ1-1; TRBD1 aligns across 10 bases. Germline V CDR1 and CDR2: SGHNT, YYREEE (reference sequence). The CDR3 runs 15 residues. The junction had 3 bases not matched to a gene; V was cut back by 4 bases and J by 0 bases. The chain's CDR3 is CASSVTGGLNTEAFF. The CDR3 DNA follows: TGTGCCAGCAGCGTGACAGGGGGCCTGAACACTGAAGCTTTCTTT.

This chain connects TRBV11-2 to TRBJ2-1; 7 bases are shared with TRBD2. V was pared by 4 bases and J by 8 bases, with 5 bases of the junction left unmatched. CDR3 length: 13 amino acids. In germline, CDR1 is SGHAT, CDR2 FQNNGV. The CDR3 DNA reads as TGTGCCAGCAGCTGGGAGGGCCACGATGAGCAGTTCTTC. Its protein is CASSWEGHDEQFF. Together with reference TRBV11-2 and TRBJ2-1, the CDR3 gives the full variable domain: EAGVAQSPRYKIIEKRQSVAFWCNPISGHATLYWYQQILGQGPKLLIQFQNNGVVDDSQLPKDRFSAERLKGVDSTLKIQPAKLEDSAVYLCASSWEGHDEQFFGPGTRLTVL.

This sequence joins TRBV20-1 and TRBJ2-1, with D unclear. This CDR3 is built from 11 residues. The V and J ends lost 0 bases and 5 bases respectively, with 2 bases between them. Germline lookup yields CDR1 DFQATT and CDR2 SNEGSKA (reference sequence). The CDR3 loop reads CSARDNNEQFF. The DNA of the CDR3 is TGCAGTGCTAGAGACAACAATGAGCAGTTCTTC.

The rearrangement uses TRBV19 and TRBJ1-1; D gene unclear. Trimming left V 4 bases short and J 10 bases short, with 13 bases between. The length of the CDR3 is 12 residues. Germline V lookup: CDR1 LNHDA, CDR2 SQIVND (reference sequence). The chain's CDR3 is CASSSGSSRAFF. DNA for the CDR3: TGTGCCAGTAGTAGCGGATCGTCGAGAGCTTTCTTT.

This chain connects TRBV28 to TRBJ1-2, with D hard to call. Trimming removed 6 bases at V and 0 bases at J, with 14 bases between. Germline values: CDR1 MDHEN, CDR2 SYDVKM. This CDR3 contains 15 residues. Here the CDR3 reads CASSPGSSTNYGYTF. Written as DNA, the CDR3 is TGTGCCAGCAGCCCCGGTTCCTCTACTAACTATGGCTACACCTTC.

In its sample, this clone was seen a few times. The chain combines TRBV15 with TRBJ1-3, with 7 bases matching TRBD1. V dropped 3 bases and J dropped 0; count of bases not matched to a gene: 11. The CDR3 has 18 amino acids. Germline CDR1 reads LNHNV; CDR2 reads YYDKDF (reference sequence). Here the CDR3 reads CATSRKIQGGSSGNTIYF. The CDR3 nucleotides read TGTGCCACCAGCAGGAAAATTCAGGGGGGCAGCTCTGGAAACACCATATATTTT.

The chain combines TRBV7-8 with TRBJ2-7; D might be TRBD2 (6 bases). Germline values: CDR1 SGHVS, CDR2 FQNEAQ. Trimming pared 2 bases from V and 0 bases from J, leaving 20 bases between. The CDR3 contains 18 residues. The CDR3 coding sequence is TGTGCCAGCAGCTTAATACGACAGAGCGGGCCCTACTCCTACGAGCAGTACTTC. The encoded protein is CASSLIRQSGPYSYEQYF.

CDR3 in amino acids: CAIRASTRGRPYGYTF. The CDR3 DNA sequence: TGTGCCATCAGGGCTTCAACCAGGGGTCGGCCCTATGGCTACACCTTC. The chain combines TRBV10-3 with TRBJ1-2, with D possibly being TRBD1 (6 bases). This CDR3 contains 16 residues. Germline CDR1 is ENHRY and CDR2 is SYGVKD. V dropped 6 bases and J dropped 4 bases, with 21 bases sitting between them.

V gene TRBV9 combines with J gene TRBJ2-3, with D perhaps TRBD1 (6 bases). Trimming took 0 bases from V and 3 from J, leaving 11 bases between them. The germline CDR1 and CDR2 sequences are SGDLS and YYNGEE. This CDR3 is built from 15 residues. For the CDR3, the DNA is TGTGCCAGCAGCGTAGAGGGGGTAGGGACAGATACGCAGTATTTT. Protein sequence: CASSVEGVGTDTQYF.

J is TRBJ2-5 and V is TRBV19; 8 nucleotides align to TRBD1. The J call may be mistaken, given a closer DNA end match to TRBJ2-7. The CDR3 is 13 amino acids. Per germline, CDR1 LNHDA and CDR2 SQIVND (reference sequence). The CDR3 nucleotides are TGTGCCAGTAGCCAGGGGGCAGCCTACGAGCAGTACTTC. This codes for CASSQGAAYEQYF.

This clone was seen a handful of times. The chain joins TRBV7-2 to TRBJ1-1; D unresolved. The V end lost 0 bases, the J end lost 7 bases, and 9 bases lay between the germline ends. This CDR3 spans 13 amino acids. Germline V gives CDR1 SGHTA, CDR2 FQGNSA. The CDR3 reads CASSLAGSGEAFF. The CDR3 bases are TGTGCCAGCAGCTTAGCCGGCAGCGGTGAAGCTTTCTTT.

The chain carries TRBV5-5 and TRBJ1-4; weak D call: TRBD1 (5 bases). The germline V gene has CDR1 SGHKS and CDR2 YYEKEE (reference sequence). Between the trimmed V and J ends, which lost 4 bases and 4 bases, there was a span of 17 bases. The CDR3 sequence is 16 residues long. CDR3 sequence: CASSQWRGSGNEKLFF. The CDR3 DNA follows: TGTGCCAGCAGCCAGTGGAGGGGCTCCGGTAATGAAAAACTGTTTTTT.

The CDR3 protein is CAWSVQASGETQYF. CDR3 coding DNA: TGTGCCTGGAGTGTACAAGCGTCAGGGGAGACCCAGTACTTC. The genes are TRBV30 and TRBJ2-5, with D possibly being TRBD1 (5 bases). Germline CDR1 and CDR2: GTSNPN and SVGIG (reference sequence). CDR3 length equals 14 residues. The ends were cut back, 0 bases at V and 5 bases at J, with 13 bases in the middle.

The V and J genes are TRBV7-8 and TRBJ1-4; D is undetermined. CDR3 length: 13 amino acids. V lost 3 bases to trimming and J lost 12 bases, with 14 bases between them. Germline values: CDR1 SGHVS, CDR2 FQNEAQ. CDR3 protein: CASSFRRPGELFF. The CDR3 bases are TGTGCCAGCAGCTTTAGGCGGCCCGGGGAACTGTTTTTT.

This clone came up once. As DNA, the CDR3 is TGTGCCAGCAGCTTAGTAGGGTCAGGGAATGAAAAACTGTTTTTT. Encoded protein: CASSLVGSGNEKLFF. This chain connects TRBV7-9 to TRBJ1-4, with D perhaps matching TRBD1 (5 bases). V dropped 1 base and J dropped 5 bases, with 11 bases sitting between them. This CDR3 has 15 residues. From germline, CDR1 is SEHNR and CDR2 FQNEAQ (reference sequence).

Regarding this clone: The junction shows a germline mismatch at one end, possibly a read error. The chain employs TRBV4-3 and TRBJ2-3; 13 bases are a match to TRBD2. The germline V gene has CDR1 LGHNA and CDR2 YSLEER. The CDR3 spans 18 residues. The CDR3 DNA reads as TGCGCTAGCAGCCCACAGGCAGGGGGACTAGCGGGACTTGATACGCAGTATTTT. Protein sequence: CASSPQAGGLAGLDTQYF.

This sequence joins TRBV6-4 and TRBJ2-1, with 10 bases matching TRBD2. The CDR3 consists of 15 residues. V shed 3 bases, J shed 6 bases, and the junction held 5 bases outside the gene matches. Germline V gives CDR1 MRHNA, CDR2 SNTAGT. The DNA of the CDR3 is TGTGCCAGCAGTGAAGGAGCGGGGGGGAGCAATGAGCAGTTCTTC. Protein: CASSEGAGGSNEQFF.

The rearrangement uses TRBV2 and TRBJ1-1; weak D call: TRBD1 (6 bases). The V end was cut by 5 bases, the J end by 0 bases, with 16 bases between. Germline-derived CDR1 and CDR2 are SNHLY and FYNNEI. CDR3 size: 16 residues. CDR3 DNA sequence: TGTGCCAGCAGTTCTGGACAGAGAATAATGAACACTGAAGCTTTCTTT. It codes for CASSSGQRIMNTEAFF.

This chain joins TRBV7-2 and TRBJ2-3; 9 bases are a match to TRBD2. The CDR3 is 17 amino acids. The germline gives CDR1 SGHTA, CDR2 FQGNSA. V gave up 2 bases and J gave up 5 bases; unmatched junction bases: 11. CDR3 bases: TGTGCCAGCAGCTTATTTTTTGGCGGGGGGGCTCAAGATACGCAGTATTTT. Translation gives CASSLFFGGGAQDTQYF.

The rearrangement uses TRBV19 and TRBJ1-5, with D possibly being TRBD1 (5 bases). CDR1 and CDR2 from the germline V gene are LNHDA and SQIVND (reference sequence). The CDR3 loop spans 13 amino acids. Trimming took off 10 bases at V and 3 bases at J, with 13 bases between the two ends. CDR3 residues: CATRRGYNQPQHF. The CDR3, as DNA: TGTGCCACCCGAAGGGGCTACAATCAGCCCCAGCATTTT.

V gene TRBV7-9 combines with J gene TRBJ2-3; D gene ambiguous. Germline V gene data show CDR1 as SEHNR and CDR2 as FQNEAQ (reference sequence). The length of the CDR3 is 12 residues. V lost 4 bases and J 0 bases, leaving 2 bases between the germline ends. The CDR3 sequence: CASSSSTDTQYF. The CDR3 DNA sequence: TGTGCCAGCAGCTCGAGCACAGATACGCAGTATTTT.

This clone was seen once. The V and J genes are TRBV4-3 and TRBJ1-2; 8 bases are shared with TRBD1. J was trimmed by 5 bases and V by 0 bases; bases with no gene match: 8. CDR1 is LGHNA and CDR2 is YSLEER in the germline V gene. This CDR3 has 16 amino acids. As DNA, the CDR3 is TGCGCCAGCAGCCAAGAGTCCGGACAGGGCGGATATGGCTACACCTTC. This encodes CASSQESGQGGYGYTF.